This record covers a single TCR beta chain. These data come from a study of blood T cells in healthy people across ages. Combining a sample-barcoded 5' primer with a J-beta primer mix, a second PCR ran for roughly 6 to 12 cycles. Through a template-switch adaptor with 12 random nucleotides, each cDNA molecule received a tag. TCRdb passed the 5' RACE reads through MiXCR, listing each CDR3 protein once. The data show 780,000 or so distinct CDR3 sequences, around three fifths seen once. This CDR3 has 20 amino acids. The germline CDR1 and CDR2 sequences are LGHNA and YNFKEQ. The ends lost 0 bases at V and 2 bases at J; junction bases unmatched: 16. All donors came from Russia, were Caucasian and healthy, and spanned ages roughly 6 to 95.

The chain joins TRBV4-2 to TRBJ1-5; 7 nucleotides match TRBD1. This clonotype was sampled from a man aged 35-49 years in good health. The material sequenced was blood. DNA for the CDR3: TGTGCCAGCAGCCAAGATCCTGACAGGGCAAGGCTTCGGGGCAATCAGCCCCAGCATTTT. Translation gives CASSQDPDRARLRGNQPQHF.